This is a list of T cell receptor beta chains from one sample in a study of blood T cells in healthy people across ages. TCRdb reanalysed the 5' RACE reads using MiXCR and keeps one entry per CDR3 protein. The sample shows 1.8 million or so distinct CDR3 sequences, about two fifths of them seen only once. Source material: blood. The receptors were gathered from a human donor in good health. The CDR3 runs from the conserved cysteine through the conserved F or W. The D gene is left open where the match is weak. Expanded clones are given a class, and other clones once, few, many or no size at all.

D gene | J gene | clone size | V gene | CDR3 protein | CDR3 DNA
- | TRBJ1-6 | few | TRBV7-2 | CASSLDRAVRDSPLHF | TGTGCCAGCAGCTTAGATAGGGCAGTTCGGGATTCACCCCTCCACTTT
TRBD2 | TRBJ2-3 | - | TRBV13 | CASSSRGLAGGSSTDTQYF | TGTGCCAGCAGCTCCCGAGGACTAGCGGGGGGGAGCTCCACAGATACGCAGTATTTT
- | TRBJ2-3 | few | TRBV20-1 | CSARGIGGTDTQYF | TGCAGTGCCCGGGGTATAGGCGGGACAGATACGCAGTATTTT
TRBD1 | TRBJ1-4 | - | TRBV29-1 | CSVGGTGDNEKLFF | TGCAGCGTTGGGGGGACAGGAGATAATGAAAAACTGTTTTTT
TRBD2 | TRBJ2-7 | - | TRBV18 | CASSPGTSQEQYF | TGTGCCAGCTCACCCGGGACTAGTCAAGAGCAGTACTTC
- | TRBJ1-1 | - | TRBV29-1 | CSVVKGVNTEAFF | TGCAGCGTTGTTAAGGGCGTCAACACTGAAGCTTTCTTT
- | TRBJ1-6 | - | TRBV10-3 | CAISESTRSLNSPLHF | TGTGCCATCAGTGAGTCGACTCGATCCCTGAATTCACCCCTCCACTTT
- | TRBJ2-3 | few | TRBV15 | CATSRGTSPDTQYF | TGTGCCACCAGCAGAGGTACGTCGCCAGATACGCAGTATTTT
- | TRBJ2-2 | - | TRBV7-9 | CASSLHPGELFF | TGTGCCAGCAGCCTCCACCCCGGGGAGCTGTTTTTT
- | TRBJ2-7 | - | TRBV5-6 | CASSYQITAEYEQYF | TGTGCCAGCAGCTATCAAATTACCGCCGAGTACGAGCAGTACTTT
TRBD1 | TRBJ1-2 | - | TRBV28 | CASGEWDRAGYGYTF | TGTGCCAGCGGGGAATGGGACAGGGCGGGCTATGGCTACACCTTC